This record looks at one T cell receptor beta chain sequence and its context. This record comes from a study of control samples from healthy donors and cancer patients. Libraries were prepared by immunoSEQ multiplex PCR; TCRdb keeps only in-frame clonotypes and omits some of them. The sample has about 410,000 clones, around 90% seen once; the top ten hold 5.5% to 8%. The CDR3 is 16 residues long. Germline V gene sequence: CDR1 SEHNR, CDR2 FQNEAQ (reference sequence). V dropped 5 bases and J dropped 6; count of bases not matched to a gene: 8. Sequenced sample: PBMCs. This TCR derives from a man aged 40-50 years with head and neck cancer. V and J are TRBV7-9 and TRBJ2-2, with 11 positions matching TRBD2. CDR3 sequence: CASSPRGTSGAGELFF. The CDR3 DNA reads as TGTGCCAGCAGCCCGAGAGGGACTAGCGGAGCCGGGGAGCTGTTTTTT.